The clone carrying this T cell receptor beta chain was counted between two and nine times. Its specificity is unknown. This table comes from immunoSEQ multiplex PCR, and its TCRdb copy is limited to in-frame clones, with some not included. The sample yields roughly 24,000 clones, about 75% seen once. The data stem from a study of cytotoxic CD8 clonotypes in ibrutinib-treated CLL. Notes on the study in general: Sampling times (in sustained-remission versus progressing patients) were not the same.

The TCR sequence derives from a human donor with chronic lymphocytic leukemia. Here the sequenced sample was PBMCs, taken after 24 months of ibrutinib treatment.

CDR3 nucleotides: TGTGCCAGCAGCCTGACAGGCCTCTATGGCTACACCTTC. This encodes CASSLTGLYGYTF. The V and J genes are TRBV6-5 and TRBJ1-2; D is possibly TRBD1 (6 bases). V was cut by 6 bases and J by 4 bases, with 12 bases left in between. Germline lookup yields CDR1 MNHEY and CDR2 SVGAGI. The CDR3 extends over 13 amino acids.